One sample yielded the 28 T cell receptor beta chains listed below, sequenced in a study of T cells in Graves' hyperthyroidism and ophthalmopathy. The CDR3 regions of TCR beta were amplified from RNA transcripts. HTBI primers were used for first-round RT-PCR of the TCR CDR3. MiXCR, run by TCRdb on the multiplex PCR reads, gives a single entry per CDR3 protein. The sample has 95,000 to 110,000 distinct CDR3 sequences, about a sixth seen once. Sequences were obtained from blood. These receptor sequences come from a woman in her forties or fifties with Graves' hyperthyroidism.

This clonotype was picked up many times. The chain employs TRBV7-2 and TRBJ2-1, with 9 nucleotides matching TRBD2. With V trimmed by 2 bases and J by 9 bases, 5 bases remained unmatched. CDR3 length: 14 amino acids. The V gene's germline CDR1 is SGHTA and CDR2 FQGNSA. This chain's CDR3 is CASSLIAGDGEQFF. Written as DNA, the CDR3 is TGTGCCAGCAGCTTAATAGCGGGAGACGGTGAGCAGTTCTTC.

This clonotype was detected many times. V usage is TRBV30 and J usage is TRBJ1-6; the D gene is possibly TRBD1 (6 bases). The CDR3 length is 13 residues. V shed 2 bases and J shed 9 bases, with 11 bases lying between them. CDR1 is GTSNPN and CDR2 is SVGIG in the germline V gene (reference sequence). CDR3 DNA sequence: TGTGCCTGGAGTCGTCAGGGGCCTTCACCCCTCCACTTT. This encodes CAWSRQGPSPLHF.

Ten or more counts support this clonotype. This sequence joins TRBV20-1 and TRBJ2-2; 7 bases are shared with TRBD2. J gave up 6 bases and V 0 bases, and 10 bases lay outside the gene matches. The CDR3 has 16 amino acids. Germline assignment: CDR1 DFQATT and CDR2 SNEGSKA (reference sequence). The CDR3 region is CSARDESRTSSGELFF. CDR3 DNA sequence: TGCAGTGCTAGAGATGAATCCCGGACTAGTTCCGGGGAGCTGTTTTTT.

In this sample, this clonotype turned up many times. V is TRBV20-1 and J is TRBJ1-5; weak D call: TRBD1 (5 bases). This CDR3 contains 14 residues. V lost 4 bases and J lost 0, with 10 bases in between. The germline V gene encodes CDR1 DFQATT and CDR2 SNEGSKA (reference sequence). The CDR3 coding sequence is TGCAGTGCTACTCTACAGGTTAGCAATCAGCCCCAGCATTTT. Translation: CSATLQVSNQPQHF.

Many counts were recorded for this clonotype. This chain joins TRBV9 and TRBJ1-5; no definite D call. CDR3 length equals 13 residues. Trimming removed 3 bases from V and 6 bases from J, with 10 bases in between. Germline CDR1 is SGDLS and CDR2 is YYNGEE. The CDR3 here is CASSASVAQPQHF. CDR3 bases: TGTGCCAGCAGCGCGTCAGTTGCTCAGCCCCAGCATTTT. The entire variable domain, with the rest obtained from reference TRBV9 and TRBJ1-5, is as follows: DSGVTQTPKHLITATGQRVTLRCSPRSGDLSVYWYQQSLDQGLQFLIQYYNGEERAKGNILERFSAQQFPDLHSELNLSSLELGDSALYFCASSASVAQPQHFGDGTRLSIL.

This clonotype appeared many times. V usage is TRBV11-2 and J usage is TRBJ2-1, with no clear D. The CDR3 totals 13 residues. Germline CDR1 SGHAT, CDR2 FQNNGV. V was cut by 1 base and J by 4 bases, with 5 bases left in between. In DNA, the CDR3 is TGTGCCAGCAGCTTAGCCCCGTACAATGAGCAGTTCTTC. It translates to CASSLAPYNEQFF.

This clonotype was seen ten or more times. The V call is TRBV28, the J call TRBJ2-1; TRBD2 matches 9 bases. Germline V gene data show CDR1 as MDHEN and CDR2 as SYDVKM. This CDR3 is built from 15 residues. V shed 6 bases and J 4 bases; nucleotides not matched to a gene: 7. The CDR3: CASSKAGGGYNEQFF. The CDR3 DNA sequence: TGTGCCAGCAGCAAAGCGGGAGGAGGGTACAATGAGCAGTTCTTC.

This clonotype occurred many times. The chain has TRBV28 and TRBJ1-1; no firm D call. CDR1 is MDHEN, CDR2 SYDVKM, per germline. V was trimmed by 9 bases and J by 4 bases, leaving 15 bases between them. This CDR3 region has 13 residues. The CDR3 coding sequence is TGTGCCAGTACTGGAGGAGTCGGCACTGAAGCTTTCTTT. Protein product: CASTGGVGTEAFF.

V and J are TRBV3-1 and TRBJ2-2; tentative D call: TRBD1 (6 bases). The germline gives CDR1 LGHDT, CDR2 YNNKEL (reference sequence). The CDR3 runs to 15 residues. Trimming took 6 bases from V and 3 from J, leaving 14 bases between them. CDR3 region: CASRMSGVYTGELFF. The CDR3 DNA is TGTGCCAGCAGGATGTCAGGGGTCTACACCGGGGAGCTGTTTTTT.

This clonotype was counted at least ten times. The rearrangement joins TRBV28 to TRBJ1-2; 8 bases fit TRBD1. The V gene's germline CDR1 is MDHEN and CDR2 SYDVKM. The CDR3 covers 14 residues. With V trimmed by 6 bases and J by 5 bases, 8 bases remained unmatched. This CDR3 is CASRGTGGWYGYTF. As DNA, the CDR3 is TGTGCCAGCAGGGGGACAGGAGGGTGGTATGGCTACACCTTC.

This clonotype was seen many times. The chain links TRBV2 to TRBJ2-1, with D maybe TRBD1 (9 bases). The V end was cut by 7 bases, the J end by 3 bases, with 13 bases between. CDR1 is SNHLY and CDR2 is FYNNEI in the germline V gene. This CDR3 is built from 14 residues. CDR3 DNA: TGTGCCAGCATAGCGGGACAGGGCTACAATGAGCAGTTCTTC. Its translation is CASIAGQGYNEQFF.

This clonotype was detected many times. The chain combines TRBV5-1 with TRBJ2-7; possibly TRBD2 for D (5 bases). Trimming shortened V by 0 bases and J by 1 base, and 8 bases separated the two germline ends. The CDR3 contains 14 residues. The germline gives CDR1 SGHRS, CDR2 YFSETQ. The CDR3 DNA reads as TGCGCCAGCAGCTTGGTACTAGAGTCCTACGAGCAGTACTTC. It specifies CASSLVLESYEQYF.

CDR3 bases: TGTGCCAGCATGCGGTTGAACACTGAAGCTTTCTTT. Encoded protein: CASMRLNTEAFF. The chain is built from TRBV7-9 and TRBJ1-1, with D hard to call. Germline V gives CDR1 SEHNR, CDR2 FQNEAQ (reference sequence). The CDR3 is 12 residues long. The germline V and J ends were trimmed by 7 bases and 0 bases, with 6 bases remaining between them.

This clonotype has at least ten counts. J is TRBJ1-1 and V is TRBV29-1, with D hard to call. The germline V gene has CDR1 SQVTM and CDR2 ANQGSEA. The CDR3 is 15 amino acids. V lost 3 bases, J lost 1 base, and 15 bases lay in between. DNA for the CDR3: TGCAGCGTTGAGGGTCTACAGAGGGCGAACACTGAAGCTTTCTTT. Translating it yields CSVEGLQRANTEAFF. The full variable domain, completed using reference TRBV29-1 and TRBJ1-1, is SAVISQKPSRDICQRGTSLTIQCQVDSQVTMMFWYRQQPGQSLTLIATANQGSEATYESGFVIDKFPISRPNLTFSTLTVSNMSPEDSSIYLCSVEGLQRANTEAFFGQGTRLTVV.

Ten or more counts support this clonotype. The rearrangement uses TRBV20-1 and TRBJ2-1; 12 bases map to TRBD2. Germline loops: CDR1 DFQATT, CDR2 SNEGSKA (reference sequence). The V segment lost 3 bases and the J segment 10 bases; nucleotides outside the gene matches: 7. CDR3 size: 14 residues. CDR3 amino acids: CSASLPGTSGEQFF. CDR3 nucleotides: TGCAGTGCTAGTCTCCCAGGGACTAGCGGGGAGCAGTTCTTC.

This clonotype was counted many times. CDR3 protein: CSAMRGGSNQPQHF. CDR3 coding DNA: TGCAGTGCTATGAGGGGGGGTAGCAATCAGCCCCAGCATTTT. This chain connects TRBV20-1 to TRBJ1-5; D perhaps matches TRBD1 (6 bases). CDR3 size: 14 residues. With 4 bases removed from V and 0 bases from J, the gap between germline ends came to 10 bases. The germline gives CDR1 DFQATT, CDR2 SNEGSKA (reference sequence).

This clonotype was detected ten times or more. The chain is built from TRBV20-1 and TRBJ2-5, with a tentative D call TRBD1 (6 bases). The CDR3 has 14 residues. Germline V gene data show CDR1 as DFQATT and CDR2 as SNEGSKA (reference sequence). Trimming removed 5 bases at V and 2 bases at J, with 15 bases between. In DNA, the CDR3 is TGCAGTGCTGAGGTGGGGACATCTCAAGAGACCCAGTACTTC. Translated: CSAEVGTSQETQYF.

This clonotype has more than one count but fewer than ten. The V and J genes are TRBV5-4 and TRBJ2-3, with D hard to call. This CDR3 contains 15 residues. Between the trimmed V and J ends, which lost 1 base and 4 bases, there was a span of 13 bases. Germline CDR1 is SGHNT and CDR2 is YYREEE (reference sequence). The CDR3 DNA reads as TGTGCCAGCAGCTTGACAGAATATCCGGCAGATACGCAGTATTTT. Protein: CASSLTEYPADTQYF.

The chain carries TRBV6-2 or TRBV6-3 and TRBJ2-7; D unclear. Germline V gives CDR1 MNHEY, CDR2 SVGEGT. Trimming took off 0 bases at V and 3 bases at J, with 12 bases between the two ends. The CDR3 sequence is 15 residues long. In DNA form, the CDR3 reads TGTGCCAGCAGTTACTCACCCAGGCCCGGCTACGAGCAGTACGTC. As protein: CASSYSPRPGYEQYV.

This clonotype was seen at least ten times. This sequence joins TRBV29-1 and TRBJ1-4; a weak D match, TRBD1 (6 bases). CDR1 and CDR2 from the germline V gene are SQVTM and ANQGSEA. Trimming stripped 6 bases from V and 7 bases from J, with 15 bases between. CDR3 length: 13 amino acids. The CDR3 DNA follows: TGCAGCGTAGAGGACAGTTCCTCTGAAAAACTGTTTTTT. Translation gives CSVEDSSSEKLFF.

The chain has TRBV28 and TRBJ2-7; D is possibly TRBD2 (7 bases). With 0 bases removed from V and 2 bases from J, the gap between germline ends came to 17 bases. From germline, CDR1 is MDHEN and CDR2 SYDVKM. CDR3 length: 17 residues. DNA for the CDR3: TGTGCCAGCAGTTTATGGCCTGAGGGGGGGAGGACCTACGAGCAGTACTTC. Amino acid sequence: CASSLWPEGGRTYEQYF. The full variable domain, in which reference TRBV28 and TRBJ2-7 provide the parts outside the CDR3, is DVKVTQSSRYLVKRTGEKVFLECVQDMDHENMFWYRQDPGLGLRLIYFSYDVKMKEKGDIPEGYSVSREKKERFSLILESASTNQTSMYLCASSLWPEGGRTYEQYFGPGTRLTVT.

Ten or more counts support this clonotype. This chain joins TRBV6-2 or TRBV6-3 and TRBJ2-2, with 8 bases lining up with TRBD1. J gave up 2 bases and V 5 bases, and 4 bases lay outside the gene matches. Per germline, CDR1 MNHEY and CDR2 SVGEGT. This CDR3 contains 15 residues. In DNA, the CDR3 is TGTGCCAGCAGTCGACAGGGGTACAACACCGGGGAGCTGTTTTTT. The encoded protein is CASSRQGYNTGELFF.

V usage is TRBV5-1 and J usage is TRBJ2-1; 10 positions match TRBD2. Germline V CDR1 and CDR2: SGHRS, YFSETQ. V lost 4 bases and J lost 3; bases outside the gene matches: 4. The length of the CDR3 is 15 residues. CDR3 in DNA: TGCGCCAGCAGCCATGCTAGCGGGGGCTACAATGAGCAGTTCTTC. This encodes CASSHASGGYNEQFF.

The table lists this clonotype with many counts. V and J are TRBV18 and TRBJ1-4; the D gene is possibly TRBD1 (5 bases). The CDR3 loop spans 15 amino acids. Germline loops: CDR1 KGHSH, CDR2 LQKENI. With 3 bases removed from V and 0 bases from J, the gap between germline ends came to 8 bases. CDR3 protein: CASSPRGATNEKLFF. The CDR3 region has the DNA TGTGCCAGCTCACCGAGGGGTGCAACTAATGAAAAACTGTTTTTT.

This clonotype has at least ten counts. The chain links TRBV3-1 to TRBJ2-5; D may correspond to TRBD1 or TRBD2 (7 bases each). V lost 2 bases and J 5 bases, leaving 12 bases between the germline ends. CDR1 is LGHDT and CDR2 is YNNKEL in the germline V gene (reference sequence). The CDR3 runs 14 residues. CDR3 DNA sequence: TGTGCCAGCAGCCAAACCAGGGGGGGGGAGACCCAGTACTTC. Its protein product is CASSQTRGGETQYF.

This clonotype was counted a few times. A read error may explain this, as a much larger clone is one base away. The chain couples TRBV5-1 to TRBJ2-5; 7 bases are a match to TRBD1. The CDR3 runs to 15 residues. Germline V gene lookup returns CDR1 SGHRS and CDR2 YFSETQ. V shed 3 bases and J 7 bases; nucleotides not matched to a gene: 12. The CDR3 DNA follows: TGCGCCAGCAGCTCTGCGACAGGGCATCAGGGGACCCAGTACTTC. Its translation is CASSSATGHQGTQYF.

The CDR3 region has the DNA TGCAGTGCTAGACAGACTAGCGGGAGGGCCTGGGAGACCCAGTACTTC. This codes for CSARQTSGRAWETQYF. The chain links TRBV20-1 to TRBJ2-5; 14 bases align to TRBD2. The CDR3 extends over 16 amino acids. Trimming cost V 2 bases and J 5 bases; bases outside gene matches: 7. Germline CDR1 DFQATT, CDR2 SNEGSKA (reference sequence).

This clonotype showed up many times. This chain joins TRBV2 and TRBJ1-5; D may be TRBD1 (6 bases). CDR1 and CDR2 from the germline V gene are SNHLY and FYNNEI. The CDR3 runs to 14 residues. The V gene lost 11 bases and the J gene lost 3 bases, with 17 bases spanning the gap. CDR3 residues: CASRQEQSNQPQHF. CDR3 DNA sequence: TGTGCCTCCAGACAGGAACAATCCAATCAGCCCCAGCATTTT.